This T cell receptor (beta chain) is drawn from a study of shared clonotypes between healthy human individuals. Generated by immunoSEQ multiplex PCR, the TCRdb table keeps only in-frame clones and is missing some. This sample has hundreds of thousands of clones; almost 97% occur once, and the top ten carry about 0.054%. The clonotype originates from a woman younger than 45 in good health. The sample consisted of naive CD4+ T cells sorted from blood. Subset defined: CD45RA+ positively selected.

The CDR3, as DNA: TGTGCCAGTAGCGATCTCCGACATGGCCACAATGAGCAGTTCTTC. It encodes CASSDLRHGHNEQFF. V gene TRBV19 combines with J gene TRBJ2-1; D gene uncertain. Germline values: CDR1 LNHDA, CDR2 SQIVND (reference sequence). Trimming shortened V by 6 bases and J by 5 bases, and 17 bases separated the two germline ends. The length of the CDR3 is 15 residues.